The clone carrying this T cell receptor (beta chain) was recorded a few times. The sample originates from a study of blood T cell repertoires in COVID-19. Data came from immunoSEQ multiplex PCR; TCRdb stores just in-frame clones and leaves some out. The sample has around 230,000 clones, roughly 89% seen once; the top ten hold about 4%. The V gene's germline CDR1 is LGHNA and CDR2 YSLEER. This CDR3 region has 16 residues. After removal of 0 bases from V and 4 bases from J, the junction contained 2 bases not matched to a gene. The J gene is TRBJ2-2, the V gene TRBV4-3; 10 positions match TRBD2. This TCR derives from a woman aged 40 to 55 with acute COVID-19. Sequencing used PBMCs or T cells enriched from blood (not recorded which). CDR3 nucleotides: TGCGCCAGCAGCCAAGAGCTAGCGGGGGTCACCGGGGAGCTGTTTTTT. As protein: CASSQELAGVTGELFF.